The 28 T cell receptor beta chains listed next were all sequenced from one sample in a study of T-cell reconstitution after alpha-beta-depleted transplantation in children. Unique molecular identifiers were built into the TCRbeta library. TCRdb passed the PCR reads through MiXCR, listing each CDR3 protein once. The sample shows 550,000 to 800,000 distinct CDR3 sequences, roughly 14% of them seen only once. The sequencing here drew on PBMCs, taken before TCRalphabeta/CD19-depleted stem cell transplant. These receptors originate from a girl aged 2-10 years with congenital amegakaryocytic thrombocytopenia, due to receive a stem cell transplant.

This clonotype turned up a few times. The J gene is TRBJ2-6, the V gene TRBV9, with D possibly matching TRBD2 (6 bases). Trimming stripped 1 base from V and 0 bases from J, with 17 bases between. There are 19 residues in the CDR3. Germline values: CDR1 SGDLS, CDR2 YYNGEE. The CDR3 here is CASSVQTGTHGSGANVLTF. The CDR3 DNA is TGTGCCAGCAGCGTACAGACCGGGACTCACGGCTCTGGGGCCAACGTCCTGACTTTC.

This clonotype has at least ten counts. The V and J genes are TRBV9 and TRBJ2-7, with D possibly being TRBD1 (5 bases). The germline V and J ends were trimmed by 4 bases and 3 bases, with 20 bases remaining between them. The length of the CDR3 is 16 residues. Germline V gene lookup returns CDR1 SGDLS and CDR2 YYNGEE. Here the CDR3 reads CASSLLDTPVGYEQYF. CDR3 DNA sequence: TGTGCCAGCAGCCTTCTGGACACCCCAGTAGGCTACGAGCAGTACTTC.

This clonotype was found a few times. The CDR3 DNA reads TGCAGTGCTAGGCGCCGGGACGGAGTATGGAACACTGAAGCTTTCTTT. It encodes CSARRRDGVWNTEAFF. V is TRBV20-1 and J is TRBJ1-1; perhaps TRBD1 as D (5 bases). CDR3 length: 16 amino acids. CDR1 and CDR2 from the germline V gene are DFQATT and SNEGSKA (reference sequence). V gave up 3 bases and J gave up 1 base, with 18 bases separating them.

The CDR3 nucleotides are TGTGCCAGCAGCTTAGAAGGGATCCACGAGCAGTACTTC. It specifies CASSLEGIHEQYF. The genes are TRBV7-9 and TRBJ2-7; no definite D call. Germline CDR1 is SEHNR and CDR2 is FQNEAQ (reference sequence). The CDR3 length is 13 residues. V was pared by 1 base and J by 5 bases, with 9 bases between.

About this clonotype: A read error may produce the germline difference seen at one junction end. The chain links TRBV7-2 to TRBJ2-7; tentative D call: TRBD2 (6 bases). Germline-derived CDR1 and CDR2 are SGHTA and FQGNSA. CDR3 length: 13 residues. The chain's CDR3 is CANSLALAYEQYF. Written as DNA, the CDR3 is TGTGCCAACAGCCTAGCGCTCGCCTACGAGCAGTACTTC.

The chain joins TRBV11-2 to TRBJ2-2; 7 bases are a match to TRBD2. The V segment lost 4 bases and the J segment 1 base; nucleotides outside the gene matches: 12. The CDR3 runs to 18 residues. Germline values: CDR1 SGHAT, CDR2 FQNNGV. CDR3 DNA sequence: TGTGCCAGCAGCTCCGCGGGTCGTCTAGCGGAGAACACCGGGGAGCTGTTTTTT. It specifies CASSSAGRLAENTGELFF.

This clonotype has a count of ten or more. The CDR3 spells CSATGYATGELFF. The CDR3 DNA is TGCAGCGCTACAGGGTATGCCACCGGGGAGCTGTTTTTT. The chain employs TRBV29-1 and TRBJ2-2; TRBD1 might be the D (6 bases). The V gene's germline CDR1 is SQVTM and CDR2 ANQGSEA. The CDR3 extends over 13 amino acids. Trimming stripped 7 bases from V and 4 bases from J, with 13 bases between.

Many counts were recorded for this clonotype. J is TRBJ1-1 and V is TRBV20-1; D perhaps matches TRBD1 (5 bases). Trimming cost V 7 bases and J 0 bases, with 15 bases left between them. The germline gives CDR1 DFQATT, CDR2 SNEGSKA (reference sequence). The CDR3 is made up of 14 amino acids. The CDR3 sequence: CSGWQDTMNTEAFF. CDR3 in DNA: TGCAGTGGCTGGCAGGACACCATGAACACTGAAGCTTTCTTT.

This clonotype was found many times. The V gene is TRBV29-1, the J gene TRBJ1-3; 7 bases are shared with TRBD1. Germline V gene sequence: CDR1 SQVTM, CDR2 ANQGSEA. There are 13 residues in the CDR3. V lost 7 bases, J lost 4 bases, and 7 bases stayed unmatched. This CDR3 is CSAEGAGGNTIYF. Written as DNA, the CDR3 is TGCAGCGCCGAGGGGGCTGGCGGAAACACCATATATTTT.

This clonotype was counted between two and nine times. The chain recombines TRBV27 with TRBJ2-1; D gene unclear. V lost 2 bases and J lost 8, with 10 bases in between. Germline V lookup: CDR1 MNHEY, CDR2 SMNVEV (reference sequence). The CDR3 has 13 amino acids. The CDR3 DNA reads TGTGCCAGCAGTTTAATGGCGAACGATGAGCAGTTCTTC. This gives the protein CASSLMANDEQFF.

CDR3 nucleotides: TGTGCCAGTAGTACGAATTGGGACGCGAGGACTGAAGCTTTCTTT. Encoded protein: CASSTNWDARTEAFF. V usage is TRBV19 and J usage is TRBJ1-1; D is perhaps TRBD1 (5 bases). Trimming removed 4 bases from V and 5 bases from J, with 17 bases in between. The germline V gene encodes CDR1 LNHDA and CDR2 SQIVND (reference sequence). CDR3 length: 15 amino acids.

The sample holds many counts of this clonotype. The chain joins TRBV29-1 to TRBJ2-6; D gene uncertain. The CDR3 length is 13 residues. The ends were cut back, 5 bases at V and 2 bases at J, with 7 bases in the middle. Germline CDR1 SQVTM, CDR2 ANQGSEA. The CDR3 region is CSVYLTGANVLTF. The CDR3 DNA reads TGCAGCGTTTACCTTACTGGGGCCAACGTCCTGACTTTC.

The sample holds many counts of this clonotype. The DNA of the CDR3 is TGTGCCAGCAGTTTAGTCGCAGCGGGGGCCTACGAGCAGTACTTC. The encoded protein is CASSLVAAGAYEQYF. The genes are TRBV12-3 or TRBV12-4 and TRBJ2-7; TRBD2 aligns across 8 bases. J lost 2 bases, V lost 1 base, and 4 bases had no gene match. CDR3 length: 15 residues.

This clonotype has at least ten counts. This sequence joins TRBV7-9 and TRBJ2-5; D is undetermined. The CDR3 has 12 amino acids. V dropped 10 bases and J dropped 1 base, with 10 bases sitting between them. Per the germline V gene, CDR1 is SEHNR and CDR2 is FQNEAQ (reference sequence). The CDR3: CAIPWVQETQYF. DNA for the CDR3: TGTGCCATTCCTTGGGTCCAAGAGACCCAGTACTTC.

The CDR3 here is CASSLERVGEKLFF. CDR3 coding DNA: TGTGCCAGCAGCTTAGAAAGGGTTGGTGAAAAACTGTTTTTT. The chain is built from TRBV7-2 and TRBJ1-4; no reliable D call. The V end was cut by 1 base, the J end by 7 bases, with 10 bases between. This CDR3 comprises 14 residues. CDR1 is SGHTA and CDR2 is FQGNSA in the germline V gene.

This chain uses TRBV28 with TRBJ2-2; D unresolved. Looked up from germline, CDR1 is MDHEN and CDR2 is SYDVKM. V was clipped by 3 bases and J by 3 bases, with 8 bases between them. The CDR3 sequence is 14 residues long. The CDR3 is CASSFYDYTGELFF. CDR3 sequence (DNA): TGTGCCAGCAGTTTCTACGACTACACCGGGGAGCTGTTTTTT. The full variable domain, its missing parts supplied by reference TRBV28 and TRBJ2-2, is DVKVTQSSRYLVKRTGEKVFLECVQDMDHENMFWYRQDPGLGLRLIYFSYDVKMKEKGDIPEGYSVSREKKERFSLILESASTNQTSMYLCASSFYDYTGELFFGEGSRLTVL.

This clonotype was seen many times. The J gene is TRBJ2-1, the V gene TRBV6-2 or TRBV6-3; 7 bases fit TRBD2. The length of the CDR3 is 15 residues. Germline assignment: CDR1 MNHEY and CDR2 SVGEGT. Unmatched junction bases numbered 6, after V lost 2 bases and J lost 5 bases. The CDR3 bases are TGTGCCAGCAGTTACGGCCCGCTAGCGGACAATGAGCAGTTCTTC. This sequence encodes CASSYGPLADNEQFF.

The table lists this clonotype with many counts. V gene TRBV12-3 or TRBV12-4 combines with J gene TRBJ1-1; a weak D match, TRBD1 (5 bases). V gave up 0 bases and J gave up 4 bases, with 6 bases separating them. The CDR3 extends over 13 amino acids. CDR3 protein: CASSLAGATEAFF. For the CDR3, the DNA is TGTGCCAGCAGTTTAGCAGGGGCCACTGAAGCTTTCTTT.

This sequence joins TRBV9 and TRBJ2-1, with D possibly being TRBD1 or TRBD2 (6 bases each). CDR3 size: 17 residues. The V end lost 3 bases, the J end lost 0 bases, and 16 bases lay between the germline ends. Germline CDR1 is SGDLS and CDR2 is YYNGEE. The CDR3 DNA sequence: TGTGCCAGCAGCGGGAGGGGGGCCGAGAGCTCCTACAATGAGCAGTTCTTC. This codes for CASSGRGAESSYNEQFF.

The chain is built from TRBV7-9 and TRBJ2-3, with D possibly TRBD2 on 6 matching bases. Germline values: CDR1 SEHNR, CDR2 FQNEAQ (reference sequence). Trimming pared 3 bases from V and 2 bases from J, leaving 18 bases between. This CDR3 region has 17 residues. CDR3 amino acids: CASSFPDLADTTDTQYF. The CDR3 DNA reads TGTGCCAGCAGCTTCCCCGACTTAGCGGATACCACAGATACGCAGTATTTT. The full variable domain, rest sourced from reference TRBV7-9 and TRBJ2-3, is DTGVSQNPRHKITKRGQNVTFRCDPISEHNRLYWYRQTLGQGPEFLTYFQNEAQLEKSRLLSDRFSAERPKGSFSTLEIQRTEQGDSAMYLCASSFPDLADTTDTQYFGPGTRLTVL.

This clonotype showed up many times. The rearrangement joins TRBV15 to TRBJ2-3, with D uncertain. This CDR3 region has 15 residues. Germline values: CDR1 LNHNV, CDR2 YYDKDF (reference sequence). Trimming took off 5 bases at V and 0 bases at J, with 12 bases between the two ends. CDR3 amino acids: CATSPLDTSTDTQYF. The CDR3 nucleotides are TGTGCCACCAGCCCGCTGGATACTAGCACAGATACGCAGTATTTT.

This clonotype was counted at least ten times. The chain combines TRBV6-5 with TRBJ2-3, with D unresolved. The V gene lost 5 bases and the J gene lost 5 bases, with 14 bases spanning the gap. CDR1 is MNHEY and CDR2 is SVGAGI in the germline V gene. CDR3 size: 14 residues. The CDR3 region has the DNA TGTGCCAGCAGTCTCGGGCTCCGACTAGATACGCAGTATTTT. Protein product: CASSLGLRLDTQYF.

The genes are TRBV5-1 and TRBJ2-5, with D unclear. V gave up 0 bases and J gave up 4 bases, with 13 bases separating them. Germline CDR1 and CDR2: SGHRS and YFSETQ. This CDR3 spans 15 amino acids. The CDR3 nucleotides read TGCGCCAGCAGCTTGGAACCAGCCTCGGTAGAGACCCAGTACTTC. This sequence encodes CASSLEPASVETQYF.

This clonotype was counted ten times or more. This sequence joins TRBV20-1 and TRBJ1-1, with unresolved D. The germline CDR1 and CDR2 sequences are DFQATT and SNEGSKA (reference sequence). The V gene lost 4 bases and the J gene lost 0 bases, with 12 bases spanning the gap. The CDR3 runs 14 residues. In nucleotides, the CDR3 is TGCAGTGCTATTTTCCGGAGGATGAACACTGAAGCTTTCTTT. It yields the protein CSAIFRRMNTEAFF.

Concerning this clonotype: Being one base from a much bigger clone, this may be a read error. J is TRBJ2-2 and V is TRBV12-3 or TRBV12-4, with D perhaps matching TRBD1 or TRBD2 (5 bases each). The CDR3 length is 12 residues. The CDR3 protein is CASGTGTGELSF. As DNA, the CDR3 is TGTGCCAGCGGTACAGGCACCGGGGAGCTGTCTTTT.

This clonotype was counted many times. J is TRBJ2-2 and V is TRBV4-1; 13 bases align to TRBD2. The V segment lost 3 bases and the J segment 2 bases; nucleotides outside the gene matches: 6. This CDR3 has 18 amino acids. Per germline, CDR1 MGHRA and CDR2 YSYEKL. The CDR3 sequence: CASSQGLAGILNTGELFF. In DNA form, the CDR3 reads TGCGCCAGCAGCCAGGGACTAGCGGGGATCCTTAACACCGGGGAGCTGTTTTTT.

This clonotype showed up just a few times. The gene calls are TRBV27 and TRBJ2-7; 7 bases are a match to TRBD1. From germline, CDR1 is MNHEY and CDR2 SMNVEV (reference sequence). The J segment lost 5 bases and the V segment lost 1 base, leaving 14 bases of the junction unmatched. The CDR3 loop spans 17 amino acids. In DNA, the CDR3 is TGTGCCAGCAGTTTATGGGGATTGACAGGGAAGAACAACGAGCAGTACTTC. Protein sequence: CASSLWGLTGKNNEQYF.

The V and J genes are TRBV5-1 and TRBJ2-5; the match to TRBD2 covers 9 bases. Germline trimming cut 2 bases from V and 5 bases from J; bases unmatched to any gene: 7. The CDR3 is made up of 15 amino acids. Per the germline V gene, CDR1 is SGHRS and CDR2 is YFSETQ. As DNA, the CDR3 is TGCGCCAGCAGCTTCCGACTAGCGGATGGCGAGACCCAGTACTTC. It specifies CASSFRLADGETQYF. The whole variable domain, filled in from reference TRBV5-1 and TRBJ2-5, reads KAGVTQTPRYLIKTRGQQVTLSCSPISGHRSVSWYQQTPGQGLQFLFEYFSETQRNKGNFPGRFSGRQFSNSRSEMNVSTLELGDSALYLCASSFRLADGETQYFGPGTRLLVL.